The T cell receptor beta chain under discussion was sequenced for a study of T cell responses to AZD1222 COVID-19 vaccine. Overall study findings and caveats: Nearly half of the spike-specific TCRs reportedly recognize variant regions that carry no mutations. Donors were largely white British and mainly female; clonal diversity was possibly underestimated.

This clone has only a few counts. Its cognate antigen is unknown. Only in-frame clones appear in the TCRdb table, and some are missing; sequencing was by immunoSEQ multiplex PCR. This sample yields 140,000 or so clones, of which around 90% are seen a single time; around 6.9% belongs to the top ten. Trimming removed 5 bases from V and 4 bases from J; junction bases left unmatched: 6. Germline V gene data show CDR1 as PRHDT and CDR2 as FYEKMQ (reference sequence). The CDR3 has 15 amino acids. This chain joins TRBV13 and TRBJ2-5; 11 nucleotides align to TRBD1. This TCR was sampled from an adult who received the MenACWY meningococcal vaccine as a control. The sequencing here drew on peripheral blood, taken 28 days after the second dose of the MenACWY control vaccine. The CDR3 sequence is CASSTSGTGGETQYF. Written as DNA, the CDR3 is TGTGCCAGCAGCACCTCCGGGACAGGGGGAGAGACCCAGTACTTC.